This TCR beta chain is from a study of T cells in Graves' hyperthyroidism and ophthalmopathy. About the research overall: Once the initial diagnosis was made, peripheral blood was obtained before any treatment. Regarding the study as a whole: Expanded thyroid clonotypes (above 0.001) were mostly also found in blood.

There were TCR beta CDR3 regions amplified from RNA transcripts. Researchers ran a first-round RT-PCR on the TCR CDR3 using the HTBI primer set. In TCRdb, the multiplex PCR reads were re-called with MiXCR into one record per CDR3 protein. This sample has hundreds of thousands of distinct CDR3 sequences, with more than 20% found just once. V lost 4 bases and J 7 bases, leaving 19 bases between the germline ends. This CDR3 spans 15 amino acids. In germline, CDR1 is KGHSH, CDR2 LQKENI. In the ophthalmopathy cohort, Clinical Activity Score was at least 3, NOSPECS grade at least 4, and duration under 3 months. Exclusion of a patient resulted from uncontrolled infection, other autoimmune disease, pregnancy or lactation. Note on this clonotype: As yet, its antigen is unknown.

The V gene is TRBV18, the J gene TRBJ1-1; D gene ambiguous. Sequencing input: blood. The source of this sequence is a man aged 25-45 years with Graves' ophthalmopathy. The DNA for the CDR3 is TGTGCCAGCTCACAGATTGAAGGGAGTAGCCTTGAAGCTTTCTTT. Protein product: CASSQIEGSSLEAFF.